This T cell receptor beta chain was profiled in a study of technical replicates of blood from four donors (dated by TCRdb to the late 2010s). A note on this clone: Its binding antigen is unknown. Base qualities were left out, and no much larger clone turns up one base away.

Library preparation was by the immunoSEQ multiplex PCR assay. Sourced from immuneACCESS, this table was stored by TCRdb with only in-frame sequences that have V and J called. A share of the clones is absent; for the studies checked, an unresolved V gene accounts for under half, and the remainder has no known explanation. The sample table shows about 76,000 clones, and 91% are seen once. The top ten clonotypes cover 0.25% of the sample. CDR3 length: 15 amino acids, cysteine to phenylalanine. Only CDR3 DNA is held: 45 bases, read in frame from base 1. For CDR1 and CDR2, the germline V gene lists SGHTS and YDEGEE. Relative to germline, V is 0 bases shorter and J is 8 bases shorter, with 15 bases between their ends.

This clonotype was obtained from a human donor in good health. Sequencing was performed on T cells isolated from PBMCs. The V gene is TRBV5-8 and the J gene is TRBJ2-1; a weak D assignment points to TRBD2 (5 bases agree). This receptor carries the CDR3 CASSLAPSLGHEQFF. The DNA sequence follows: TGTGCCAGCAGCTTGGCGCCTAGCTTAGGCCATGAGCAGTTCTTC.